The sequence of this T cell receptor beta chain was determined in a study of T-cell memory formation after mild COVID-19. General study points: Cross-reactive memory apparently joined, as some responding clones appeared in pre-infection memory. Later expanders leaned toward CD4+, whereas clones contracting from day 15 to 85 were balanced CD4/CD8.

This clonotype was detected a few times. Its target is not known. UMIs and sample barcodes were carried by the TCR alpha and TCR beta cDNA libraries that 5'RACE produced using constant-segment primers. One entry per CDR3 protein, called by TCRdb with MiXCR from the 5' RACE reads. The sample lists around 250,000 distinct CDR3 sequences; approximately 15% were seen once. The material sequenced was PBMCs or a T cell subset sorted from them (not recorded which). The sequence derives from an adult woman who had mild COVID-19 (a few samples of this study predate the infection). Cell type and time point are not known.

The CDR3 is CASSRSRGLAGGEQFF. DNA for the CDR3: TGTGCCAGCAGCCGCAGCCGGGGTCTAGCGGGTGGTGAGCAGTTCTTC. V and J are TRBV5-6 and TRBJ2-1, with 8 bases aligning to TRBD2. V trimming: 4 bases; J trimming: 9 bases; junction bases outside the gene matches: 15. The length of the CDR3 is 16 residues. Germline CDR1 and CDR2: SGHDT and YYEEEE.